This entry lists 29 T cell receptor beta chains sequenced from one sample in a study of T cell responses to AZD1222 COVID-19 vaccine. Clones were read by immunoSEQ multiplex PCR, and TCRdb kept only the in-frame ones, dropping some. The repertoire includes 120,000 to 150,000 clones, around 90% of them detected once, and around 5.2% sits in the top ten. The sequenced sample was peripheral blood, obtained on day 0 of AZD1222 vaccination. These TCRs come from an adult in good health.

The chain recombines TRBV27 with TRBJ2-7; D is unclear. CDR1 is MNHEY and CDR2 is SMNVEV in the germline V gene (reference sequence). Trimming cost V 6 bases and J 5 bases, with 11 bases left between them. The CDR3 contains 12 residues. CDR3: CASSSPANEQYF. The CDR3 nucleotides are TGTGCCAGCAGCTCTCCAGCGAACGAGCAGTACTTC.

The V and J genes are TRBV6-2 or TRBV6-3 and TRBJ1-5; TRBD1 agrees at 8 bases. CDR1 and CDR2 (germline): MNHEY, SVGEGT. The V segment lost 5 bases and the J segment 6 bases; nucleotides outside the gene matches: 6. The CDR3 is 14 amino acids. The CDR3 is CASSPGTGRQPQHF. The CDR3 DNA is TGTGCCAGCAGTCCAGGGACAGGCCGTCAGCCCCAGCATTTT.

This clone occurred many times. The chain recombines TRBV5-5 with TRBJ1-4; 7 bases line up with TRBD1. Germline V lookup: CDR1 SGHKS, CDR2 YYEKEE (reference sequence). This CDR3 has 15 amino acids. V dropped 3 bases and J dropped 5; count of bases not matched to a gene: 7. This CDR3 reads CASSSMTGWNEKLFF. The DNA of the CDR3 is TGTGCCAGCAGCTCAATGACAGGGTGGAATGAAAAACTGTTTTTT.

V and J are TRBV7-2 and TRBJ1-5; D remains ambiguous. Germline V gives CDR1 SGHTA, CDR2 FQGNSA. The CDR3 loop spans 14 amino acids. V lost 1 base to trimming and J lost 0 bases, with 4 bases between them. CDR3 nucleotide sequence: TGTGCCAGCAGCTTAGAACTTAGCAATCAGCCCCAGCATTTT. Amino acids: CASSLELSNQPQHF.

The chain combines TRBV28 with TRBJ1-1, with D perhaps matching TRBD1 (6 bases). The CDR3 length is 14 residues. Trimming removed 2 bases at V and 0 bases at J, with 7 bases between. Germline V gene data show CDR1 as MDHEN and CDR2 as SYDVKM. The CDR3 here is CASSLRTVNTEAFF. The CDR3 region has the DNA TGTGCCAGCAGTTTACGGACAGTGAACACTGAAGCTTTCTTT.

This sequence joins TRBV6-5 and TRBJ2-3, with D possibly matching TRBD2 (5 bases). The ends were cut back, 4 bases at V and 4 bases at J, with 12 bases in the middle. The germline V gene encodes CDR1 MNHEY and CDR2 SVGAGI. CDR3 length: 14 residues. The CDR3 sequence is CASSSRGLSDTQYF. CDR3 DNA sequence: TGTGCCAGCAGTTCACGGGGTTTATCAGATACGCAGTATTTT.

The genes are TRBV7-9 and TRBJ1-5; D ambiguous. Trimming took off 4 bases at V and 2 bases at J, with 15 bases between the two ends. The germline V gene encodes CDR1 SEHNR and CDR2 FQNEAQ (reference sequence). There are 16 residues in the CDR3. For the CDR3, the DNA is TGTGCCAGCAGCTCCGGGCCCGTCGGCGGCAATCAGCCCCAGCATTTT. As protein: CASSSGPVGGNQPQHF.

This chain uses TRBV7-2 with TRBJ2-3; D gene unclear. The ends were cut back, 3 bases at V and 2 bases at J, with 3 bases in the middle. Germline loops: CDR1 SGHTA, CDR2 FQGNSA. This CDR3 region has 12 residues. In DNA form, the CDR3 reads TGTGCCAGCAGCTTTGCCACAGATACGCAGTATTTT. Encoded protein: CASSFATDTQYF.

This chain uses TRBV27 with TRBJ1-4; the D gene is possibly TRBD1 (6 bases). V lost 6 bases to trimming and J lost 3 bases, with 20 bases between them. The CDR3 has 17 residues. Germline lookup yields CDR1 MNHEY and CDR2 SMNVEV (reference sequence). The CDR3, as DNA: TGTGCCAGCAGACCTACCTTCCGGACAGCTGCTAATGAAAAACTGTTTTTT. Translating it yields CASRPTFRTAANEKLFF.

This sequence joins TRBV9 and TRBJ2-2; weak D call: TRBD2 (5 bases). Trimming removed 0 bases from V and 2 bases from J, with 8 bases in between. The CDR3 sequence is 15 residues long. CDR1 is SGDLS, CDR2 YYNGEE, per germline. CDR3 in amino acids: CASSVEPGNTGELFF. The CDR3 coding sequence is TGTGCCAGCAGCGTAGAACCGGGAAACACCGGGGAGCTGTTTTTT.

This clone has just a few counts. The chain has TRBV10-3 and TRBJ2-1; D may be TRBD1 or TRBD2 (5 bases each). The CDR3 runs 12 residues. Germline lookup yields CDR1 ENHRY and CDR2 SYGVKD. Between the trimmed V and J ends, which lost 10 bases and 7 bases, there was a span of 14 bases. CDR3 sequence (DNA): TGTGCCACCGGGACCTTGAGGAATGAGCAGTTCTTC. Its protein is CATGTLRNEQFF.

The chain uses TRBV11-2 and TRBJ2-1; 9 bases are shared with TRBD2. The CDR3 has 15 residues. The germline V gene has CDR1 SGHAT and CDR2 FQNNGV. The V gene end was trimmed by 3 bases and the J gene end by 7 bases; junction bases not matched to a gene: 7. The CDR3 loop reads CASSLRRGGGNEQFF. CDR3 DNA sequence: TGTGCCAGCAGCTTGCGGCGGGGGGGCGGAAATGAGCAGTTCTTC.

The chain uses TRBV7-8 and TRBJ1-1; no clear D. V was pared by 2 bases and J by 6 bases, with 16 bases between. The germline gives CDR1 SGHVS, CDR2 FQNEAQ. The CDR3 is 15 amino acids. The CDR3 protein is CASSLFPGLGSEAFF. The DNA of the CDR3 is TGTGCCAGCAGCTTATTCCCAGGCCTAGGCTCTGAAGCTTTCTTT.

This chain uses TRBV5-4 with TRBJ1-4; unclear D gene. Germline CDR1 and CDR2: SGHNT and YYREEE (reference sequence). The CDR3 runs 12 residues. Trimming pared 3 bases from V and 5 bases from J, leaving 5 bases between. The CDR3 loop reads CASSSTNEKLFF. Here the CDR3 DNA reads TGTGCCAGCAGCTCCACGAATGAAAAACTGTTTTTT. The full variable domain, its missing parts supplied by reference TRBV5-4 and TRBJ1-4, is ETGVTQSPTHLIKTRGQQVTLRCSSQSGHNTVSWYQQALGQGPQFIFQYYREEENGRGNFPPRFSGLQFPNYSSELNVNALELDDSALYLCASSSTNEKLFFGSGTQLSVL.

The chain uses TRBV28 and TRBJ1-6; TRBD1 might be the D (5 bases). The germline V and J ends were trimmed by 6 bases and 10 bases, with 19 bases remaining between them. This CDR3 has 15 residues. The germline V gene has CDR1 MDHEN and CDR2 SYDVKM. The CDR3 DNA is TGTGCCAGCAGCGGTTCCGGGACTGGCGACTCACCCCTCCACTTT. This gives the protein CASSGSGTGDSPLHF.

The chain carries TRBV5-1 and TRBJ1-2; a possible D gene is TRBD1 (6 bases). Trimming cost V 4 bases and J 6 bases, with 16 bases left between them. This CDR3 region has 14 residues. Germline V gene lookup returns CDR1 SGHRS and CDR2 YFSETQ. CDR3 region: CASSVTGVGNGYTF. As DNA, the CDR3 is TGCGCCAGCAGCGTGACAGGAGTCGGGAATGGCTACACCTTC.

CDR3 sequence (DNA): TGTGCCAGCAGCTTCCGAGCGAGCTCTGGAAACACCATATATTTT. It specifies CASSFRASSGNTIYF. V is TRBV7-9 and J is TRBJ1-3; D unresolved. V lost 3 bases and J lost 0, with 9 bases in between. The CDR3 runs to 15 residues. The germline CDR1 and CDR2 sequences are SEHNR and FQNEAQ (reference sequence).

The J gene is TRBJ1-3, the V gene TRBV2, with unresolved D. V was shortened by 7 bases and J by 0 bases, with 10 bases between the two germline ends. The CDR3 has 14 residues. CDR1 and CDR2 (germline): SNHLY, FYNNEI. CDR3 loop: CASKEDVSGNTIYF. CDR3 bases: TGTGCCAGCAAGGAGGACGTCTCTGGAAACACCATATATTTT.

This clone was counted only a few times. This chain links TRBV5-5 with TRBJ2-5, with D uncertain. V dropped 0 bases and J dropped 1 base, with 10 bases sitting between them. The CDR3 is made up of 15 amino acids. CDR1 and CDR2 from the germline V gene are SGHKS and YYEKEE (reference sequence). CDR3 protein: CASSLGSGPQETQYF. The DNA for the CDR3 is TGTGCCAGCAGCTTGGGAAGTGGACCCCAAGAGACCCAGTACTTC.

The chain has TRBV9 and TRBJ2-2; TRBD1 matches at 9 bases. Germline lookup yields CDR1 SGDLS and CDR2 YYNGEE. The CDR3 is 16 amino acids. Trimming cost V 0 bases and J 3 bases; bases outside gene matches: 3. The CDR3 loop reads CASSVAGTGYTGELFF. DNA of the CDR3: TGTGCCAGCAGCGTAGCTGGGACAGGGTACACCGGGGAGCTGTTTTTT.

The V call is TRBV18, the J call TRBJ1-6; possible D gene TRBD1, 6 bases. CDR3 size: 14 residues. V was trimmed by 1 base and J by 10 bases, leaving 11 bases between them. Germline CDR1 reads KGHSH; CDR2 reads LQKENI. CDR3 region: CASSPREGDSPLHF. In DNA, the CDR3 is TGTGCCAGCTCACCACGGGAGGGGGACTCACCCCTCCACTTT.

The CDR3 region has the DNA TGTGCCAGCAGTGTCCAGGGTGGAGAGCAGTTCTTC. Translation gives CASSVQGGEQFF. This sequence joins TRBV2 and TRBJ2-1, with D possibly matching TRBD1 (5 bases). Deletions cut 4 bases from V and 10 bases from J, with 11 bases between. Germline lookup yields CDR1 SNHLY and CDR2 FYNNEI. The CDR3 totals 12 residues.

The chain links TRBV4-2 to TRBJ2-7; D ambiguous. Germline assignment: CDR1 LGHNA and CDR2 YNFKEQ. The V end was cut by 5 bases, the J end by 0 bases, with 17 bases between. The CDR3 length is 16 residues. The DNA of the CDR3 is TGTGCCAGCAGCACTGTGGGTGGCGAACCCTCCTACGAGCAGTACTTC. Its translation: CASSTVGGEPSYEQYF.

The table lists this clone with a few counts. The chain is built from TRBV7-9 and TRBJ2-7; 8 positions match TRBD2. CDR1 and CDR2 (germline): SEHNR, FQNEAQ (reference sequence). CDR3 length: 15 amino acids. The junction had 9 bases not matched to a gene; V was cut back by 5 bases and J by 3 bases. CDR3 amino acids: CASSPRTAGGYEQYF. The CDR3 DNA sequence: TGTGCCAGCAGCCCTAGAACGGCGGGGGGCTACGAGCAGTACTTC.

The chain links TRBV6-4 to TRBJ2-1; tentatively, D is TRBD1 (6 bases). The CDR3 is 17 residues long. The V end lost 3 bases, the J end lost 6 bases, and 21 bases lay between the germline ends. The germline V gene has CDR1 MRHNA and CDR2 SNTAGT. The CDR3 protein is CASSEIGSLGARNEQFF. The CDR3 region has the DNA TGTGCCAGCAGTGAGATTGGTAGTCTGGGGGCGCGCAATGAGCAGTTCTTC.

The chain links TRBV6-4 to TRBJ1-2; 8 bases agree with TRBD1. The length of the CDR3 is 15 residues. Germline CDR1 and CDR2: MRHNA and SNTAGT. J lost 4 bases, V lost 9 bases, and 13 bases had no gene match. The CDR3 sequence: CASETGERLSYGYTF. The CDR3 DNA reads TGTGCCAGTGAGACAGGGGAACGACTCTCCTATGGCTACACCTTC.

V usage is TRBV7-9 and J usage is TRBJ1-4; 10 nucleotides align to TRBD1. V was pared by 0 bases and J by 6 bases, with 1 base of the junction left unmatched. Germline V gene sequence: CDR1 SEHNR, CDR2 FQNEAQ (reference sequence). The CDR3 has 15 residues. The chain's CDR3 is CASSLAGTGDEKLFF. The CDR3 bases are TGTGCCAGCAGCTTAGCCGGGACAGGGGATGAAAAACTGTTTTTT.

The V gene is TRBV9, the J gene TRBJ2-1; D gene uncertain. V lost 0 bases and J 5 bases, leaving 12 bases between the germline ends. The CDR3 contains 15 residues. Germline V gene data show CDR1 as SGDLS and CDR2 as YYNGEE. The chain's CDR3 is CASSVAGSMNNEQFF. The CDR3 region has the DNA TGTGCCAGCAGCGTAGCCGGAAGCATGAACAATGAGCAGTTCTTC. The full variable domain, in which reference TRBV9 and TRBJ2-1 provide the parts outside the CDR3, is DSGVTQTPKHLITATGQRVTLRCSPRSGDLSVYWYQQSLDQGLQFLIQYYNGEERAKGNILERFSAQQFPDLHSELNLSSLELGDSALYFCASSVAGSMNNEQFFGPGTRLTVL.

This chain uses TRBV10-1 with TRBJ2-5, with D unclear. V dropped 7 bases and J dropped 5 bases, with 11 bases sitting between them. This CDR3 is built from 12 residues. Per the germline V gene, CDR1 is WNHNN and CDR2 is SYGVQD (reference sequence). As DNA, the CDR3 is TGCGCCAGCAATCCCCCCCCGGAGACCCAGTACTTC. Encoded protein: CASNPPPETQYF.